One sample yielded the 3 T cell receptor beta chains listed below, sequenced in a study of blood T cells in healthy people across ages. It was with a sample-barcoded 5' primer and a J-beta primer mix that a second PCR of about 7 to 12 cycles was run. TCRdb analysed the 5' RACE reads with MiXCR anew, one entry per CDR3 protein. The sample carries roughly 800,000 distinct CDR3 sequences, 58% recorded once. The sample was blood. Every receptor here comes from a man aged 25-40 years in good health.

DNA for the CDR3: TGCAGTGCTGCAAGACTAGCGGGGGGTCAATTGCCCGGGGAGCTGTTTTTT. Amino acid sequence: CSAARLAGGQLPGELFF. The rearrangement uses TRBV20-1 and TRBJ2-2; 13 bases align to TRBD2. Germline V gives CDR1 DFQATT, CDR2 SNEGSKA (reference sequence). V lost 5 bases, J lost 6 bases, and 12 bases stayed unmatched. This CDR3 spans 17 amino acids.

This chain joins TRBV2 and TRBJ2-1, with D hard to call. The CDR3 extends over 13 amino acids. Germline CDR1 is SNHLY and CDR2 is FYNNEI. The ends were cut back, 3 bases at V and 10 bases at J, with 13 bases in the middle. The CDR3 loop is CASSELGVGEQFF. CDR3 nucleotide sequence: TGTGCCAGCAGTGAGTTAGGCGTGGGCGAGCAGTTCTTC.

The V gene is TRBV7-8, the J gene TRBJ2-7; D call uncertain. The CDR3 consists of 15 residues. The germline V and J ends were trimmed by 4 bases and 0 bases, with 13 bases remaining between them. The V gene's germline CDR1 is SGHVS and CDR2 FQNEAQ. The CDR3: CASSSRRMSSYEQYF. CDR3 sequence (DNA): TGTGCCAGCAGCTCTAGACGGATGAGCTCCTACGAGCAGTACTTC.